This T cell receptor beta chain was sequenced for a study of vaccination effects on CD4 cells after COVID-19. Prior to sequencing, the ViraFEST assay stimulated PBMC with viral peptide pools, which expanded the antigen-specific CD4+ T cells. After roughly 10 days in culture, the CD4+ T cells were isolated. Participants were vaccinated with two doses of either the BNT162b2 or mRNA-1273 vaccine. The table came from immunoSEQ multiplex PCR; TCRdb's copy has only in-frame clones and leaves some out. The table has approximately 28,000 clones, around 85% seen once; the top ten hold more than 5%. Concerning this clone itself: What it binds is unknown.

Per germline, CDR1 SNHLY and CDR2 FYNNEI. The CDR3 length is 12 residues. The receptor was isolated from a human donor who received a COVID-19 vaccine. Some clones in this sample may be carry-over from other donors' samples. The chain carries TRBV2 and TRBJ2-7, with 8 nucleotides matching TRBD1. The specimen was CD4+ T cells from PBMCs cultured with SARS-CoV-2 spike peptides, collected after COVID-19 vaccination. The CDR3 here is CAGRGLSYEQYV. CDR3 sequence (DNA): TGTGCGGGCAGGGGGCTTTCCTACGAGCAGTACGTC.